This T cell receptor beta chain derives from a study of tumor-infiltrating lymphocytes in oesophageal squamous cell carcinoma. Looked up from germline, CDR1 is SGHTA and CDR2 is FQGTGA. The CDR3 is made up of 13 amino acids. V lost 1 base and J 11 bases, leaving 14 bases between the germline ends. TCRdb reprocessed the PCR reads with MiXCR, giving one entry per CDR3 protein. Seen here are 15,000 to 20,000 distinct CDR3 sequences, about 53% observed once, and the top ten hold about a sixth. The sample was esophageal tumor tissue. The receptor was isolated from a male donor with esophageal squamous cell carcinoma. The genes are TRBV7-3 and TRBJ2-5, with D possibly TRBD2 on 5 matching bases. In DNA form, the CDR3 reads TGTGCCAGCAGCTTAATCCGGGATGGTGAGCAGTACTTC. This gives the protein CASSLIRDGEQYF.